This T cell receptor beta chain is drawn from a study of blood T cell repertoires in COVID-19. Study at large: Sites in the United States, Italy and Spain provided acute and convalescent COVID-19 samples. The analysed material was cDNA or gDNA that came from T cells, B-cell-depleted T cells, or PBMCs.

In the authors' methods: Amplifying reference gene primers gave estimates of nucleated cell counts. Libraries were prepared by immunoSEQ multiplex PCR; TCRdb keeps only in-frame clonotypes and omits some of them. V and J calls and clone size are those listed in that table; D and trimming were worked out from the DNA. The table shows some 85,000 clones, with 80% occurring only once. Turning to this clone: Other DNA sequences within the sample encode an identical CDR3.

Trimming took off 5 bases at V and 7 bases at J, with 9 bases between the two ends. This CDR3 is built from 11 residues. Sequencing used peripheral blood. The chain has TRBV12-3 or TRBV12-4 and TRBJ2-7; D call uncertain. The clonotype originates from a woman aged 80 or over with acute or convalescent COVID-19. Written as DNA, the CDR3 is TGTGCCAGCAGTCCAGGTGGGGAGCAGTACTTC. Translation gives CASSPGGEQYF.